This T cell receptor (beta chain) was identified during a study of blood T cell repertoires in COVID-19. Profiled with immunoSEQ multiplex PCR; TCRdb holds only in-frame clones, not every one. The data show more than 85,000 clones, approximately 80% seen once. The CDR3 has 16 amino acids. In germline, CDR1 is SQVTM, CDR2 ANQGSEA. V was clipped by 3 bases and J by 4 bases, with 16 bases between them. This receptor was identified in a woman aged 45-60 years with acute or convalescent COVID-19. V usage is TRBV29-1 and J usage is TRBJ2-6; D might be TRBD1 (6 bases). The sample was peripheral blood. The CDR3 sequence is CSVEGHPRGGANVLTF. The CDR3 coding sequence is TGCAGCGTTGAGGGACACCCTCGAGGAGGGGCCAACGTCCTGACTTTC.